The present TCR beta chain was sequenced within a study of T cells in Graves' hyperthyroidism and ophthalmopathy. CDR3 length equals 15 residues. Trimming pared 6 bases from V and 6 bases from J, leaving 19 bases between. Germline loops: CDR1 MNHNS, CDR2 SASEGT. Researchers amplified the TCR beta CDR3 regions from RNA transcripts. The HTBI primer set drove a first-round RT-PCR of the TCR CDR3. One entry per CDR3 protein, called by TCRdb with MiXCR from the multiplex PCR reads. The data contain roughly 380,000 distinct CDR3 sequences, roughly 14% of them singletons. This receptor was obtained from a man younger than 45 with Graves' hyperthyroidism that later progressed to Graves' ophthalmopathy. V usage is TRBV6-1 and J usage is TRBJ2-3; a possible D gene is TRBD2 (6 bases). Sequenced sample: blood. This CDR3 is CASSLPDGGPDTQYF. CDR3 bases: TGTGCCAGCAGCCTCCCAGACGGGGGTCCGGATACGCAGTATTTT.